Reported below is one T cell receptor (beta chain). The antigen is undetermined. The V gene's germline CDR1 is DFQATT and CDR2 SNEGSKA (reference sequence). Trimming removed 1 base from V and 4 bases from J, with 10 bases in between. This CDR3 is 13 amino acids long. The data were taken from a study of response to subunit inactivated influenza vaccine. Findings of the study overall: It was the authors' suggestion that each seasonal influenza vaccination recruits few new T cells.

TCRdb passed the RT-PCR reads through MiXCR, listing each CDR3 protein once. This sample yields approximately 500,000 distinct CDR3 sequences, of which 20% to 25% are seen a single time; about 3% belongs to the top ten. The data were also submitted as part of a second study, on T cells expressing NK-cell markers. That work contributes: TCR beta cDNA was generated via 5'RACE template switching incorporating UMIs. Seven sequenced donors out of eight were HCMV-seropositive, one seronegative. In several experiments, sorting was restricted to alpha-beta TCR T cells by an anti-gamma-delta TCR antibody.

This specimen consisted of CD4+ T cells sorted from PBMCs, obtained roughly 12 days after vaccination. The rearrangement joins TRBV20-1 to TRBJ1-1, with a weak D call TRBD1 (5 bases). This TCR was recovered from a man aged 45-60 years who received an inactivated influenza vaccine. The CDR3 region has the DNA TGCAGTGCTAGAGGGGGAAGGGGCACTGAAGCTTTCTTT. The encoded protein is CSARGGRGTEAFF.